These T cell receptor beta chains were read from a single sample in a study of cytomegalovirus exposure and HLA in healthy donors. Profiling relied on immunoSEQ multiplex PCR, and the TCRdb table lists in-frame clones only, not all of them. The sample holds some 130,000 clones, approximately 80% seen once. Sequenced material: PBMCs. These receptors all come from a female donor in good health and CMV-seropositive. CDR3s leave out the opening cysteine and the closing phenylalanine or tryptophan. Clone size is shown for a subset of rows, as once, few, many or a class of expanded clone.

abundance: few; v_gene: TRBV5-4; CDR3aa: ASSLLAGRNTGELF
abundance: -; v_gene: TRBV5-4; CDR3aa: ASSLGFQMGTDTQY
abundance: -; v_gene: TRBV5-1; CDR3aa: ASTRDTTDTQY
abundance: -; v_gene: TRBV18; CDR3aa: ASSLRDRENSPLH
abundance: -; v_gene: TRBV28; CDR3aa: ASSTGQSGGYGYT
abundance: -; v_gene: TRBV6-1; CDR3aa: ASSARRKNTEAF
abundance: few; v_gene: TRBV7-2; CDR3aa: ASSLFGRGNSPLH
abundance: -; v_gene: TRBV19; CDR3aa: ASSQRTGTAYEQY
abundance: few; v_gene: TRBV19; CDR3aa: ASSIQTGDTQY
abundance: -; v_gene: TRBV6-5; CDR3aa: ASRGAGNTEAF
abundance: -; v_gene: TRBV10-3; CDR3aa: ATRTSLGTGELF
abundance: -; v_gene: TRBV5-4; CDR3aa: ASSLAHNTGELF
abundance: -; v_gene: TRBV7-9; CDR3aa: ASRRQGYYEQY